This note documents a single T cell receptor (beta chain) sequence. Which antigen it targets is not known. These data are taken from a study of cytomegalovirus exposure and HLA in healthy donors (dated by TCRdb to about 2017). At the level of the whole study: In an earlier analysis of under 750 of the donors, about 270 Gb of sequence data and just under 120 million unique TCR beta sequences from roughly 190 million T cells were reported. An early release that covered approximately 600 HLA-typed donors contained 250 to 350 gigabases of sequencing data and around 80 million unique TCR sequences. The genetic ancestry cluster associated with self-reported Caucasian donors included about 81% of the approximately 400 genotyped donors. The study aimed to test whether signatures of past pathogen exposure could be identified by cataloging public T cell receptors. The study used immunosequencing to profile the T cell repertoires of approximately 650 subjects and linked those repertoires to cytomegalovirus serostatus. Along with the approximately 700-subject first cohort, a separate validation cohort of over 90 different subjects was used. To predict cytomegalovirus infection status, the study combined high-throughput TCR immunosequencing, statistical association of individual TCRs with disease status, and machine learning. A later analysis re-examined previously published TCR beta repertoires from roughly 720 donors and added high-resolution HLA genotyping to investigate patterns of TCR occurrence. In the later analysis, no new phenotypic data were used to find candidate immune exposures; instead, reliance was placed on TCR beta sequences and their occurrence across donors. An earlier analysis of fewer than 750 of the donors used high-throughput TCR beta sequencing to judge whether each TCR beta V gene segment behaved as functional or pseudogenic. Alongside the repertoire data, information on donor age, sex, ethnicity and CMV serostatus was compiled. Genome-wide SNP genotypes for about three fifths of the roughly 700 donors were used in a later genetic analysis, which treated that subset as a discovery cohort. Every repertoire in the discovery cohort had been generated on one and the same sequencing platform. Class I and class II HLA loci were covered by the typing at four-digit resolution. Typing coverage varied by locus: roughly 629-630 donors for A, B, C, DRB1 and DQB1; approximately 500 for DQA1; about 600 for DPA1; 450 to 480 for DPB1. A handful of DR-DQ haplotypes were treated as single units for association and clustering because of strong linkage in the cohort. Among almost 400 genotyped donors of the cohort, an average of 235,054 unique TCR beta nucleotide sequences were sequenced per donor, roughly 18% of them non-productive.

General conclusions and limits of the study: It was suggested by the authors that the approach could potentially be generalized to other disease states and immunological phenotypes. Linkage disequilibrium might explain the correlated functional status among segregating V segments, but an unknown experimental factor could not be ruled out. The study listed approximately 150 TCR beta chains as associated with cytomegalovirus. In a later analysis, most CMV-associated TCR beta chains were found to appear HLA-restricted, with HLA associations seemingly driven largely by CMV exposure. A cluster of highly shared sequence variants was judged likely to be a technical artifact of the sequencing pipeline. In a later genetic analysis, fewer N-insertions in productive TCRs were reported among donors in an Asian-associated ancestry cluster than the roughly 700-donor mean. A further reported finding was that TCR beta sequences accurately predicted the HLA-A and HLA-B alleles for most subjects in the first cohort. Because counts were too low, about 17 rarely observed V segments, including chromosome 9 orphons, were excluded from the earlier analysis of some 540 of the donors. In vitro tests confirmed that a few of the cytomegalovirus-associated TCR beta chains recognize cytomegalovirus antigens. A later genetic analysis associated a missense DCLRE1C variant with V-gene and J-gene trimming of TCR beta chains, and an independent cohort replicated the association. In a later analysis, TCR association rates were found to vary across HLA loci, with the most associated TCRs seen for DRB1 alleles and the fewest for HLA-C alleles. Because the 87-base-pair reads could not distinguish some IMGT-functional V segments, including TRBV6-2 and TRBV6-3, those segments were excluded. An earlier analysis of approximately 570 of the donors showed that most TCR beta V segments appeared in productive rearrangements either about 87% or about 30% of the time, which broadly matched IMGT annotations. Roughly uniform sequencing depth across donors was assumed in presence/absence analyses, although this assumption may not hold. The cohort was sequenced for TCR beta chains only, and without alpha or paired-chain data the features that could be detected were limited. While some public TCRs were present in many individuals, most TCR sequences turned up only very rarely across donors. Compared with equally common non-associated chains, HLA-associated TCR beta chains in a later analysis were more clonally expanded and had lower generation probabilities. Cytomegalovirus status was reported to be diagnosed by the classifier with high specificity and sensitivity in both the original and validation cohorts. Strong co-occurrence of HLA alleles, especially DR and DQ, made assigning TCR associations to individual alleles difficult. HLA typing was unavailable for some donors at each locus, so association tests used only the typed subset. According to a later analysis, parvovirus B19, influenza, CMV and Epstein-Barr virus appeared linked to several top co-occurrence clusters. Immune exposure information for the cohort was limited to CMV serostatus. Specific HLA alleles were associated with 16,951 TCR beta sequences at a false discovery rate of 0.05 in a later analysis.

The CDR3 sequence holds 15 residues, the cysteine and phenylalanine included. The only DNA kept is the CDR3, 45 bases in frame from the first base. The germline V and J ends show losses of 2 bases and 8 bases respectively, and no gene match explains 4 bases of the junction. Per the germline V gene, SGHAT is the CDR1 and FQNNGV is the CDR2. Library construction relied on the immunoSEQ multiplex PCR assay. A mixture of 60 forward primers for TCR Vbeta segments and 13 reverse primers for TCR Jbeta segments was used in the multiplex PCR. A multiplex PCR assay on genomic DNA amplified the CDR3 region of rearranged TCR beta genes. On the Illumina HiSeq System, the amplified TCR beta libraries were sequenced as 87-base-pair reads. As for the original processing: Across the 670 or so repertoires, a later analysis counted roughly 77 million unique TCR beta chains, around 11 million of which were shared by at least two donors. A nearest-neighbor algorithm error-corrected the raw reads and collapsed the reads into unique sequences, merging closely related sequences to remove PCR and sequencing errors. V, D and J gene segments were assigned by aligning CDR3 sequences to IMGT reference sequences. For a sequence to be retained, at least a six-nucleotide match to both a V gene segment and a J gene segment was required. A rearrangement counted as productive if the CDR3 had no stop codons and remained in frame with V and J, and every other rearrangement counted as non-productive. Following IMGT convention, CDR3 was defined as the stretch from the second conserved V-encoded cysteine up to the conserved J-encoded phenylalanine. The earlier analysis of 500 to 650 of the donors excluded any sequence lacking an unambiguous match to a single V gene segment. In an earlier analysis of 450 to 700 of the donors, V segments were called functional above 56.7% productive rearrangements and were called segregating when the between-donor standard deviation exceeded 5%. A statistical classification framework was built to diagnose cytomegalovirus status from the catalog of TCR beta chain sequences. A later analysis assigned V and J genes by comparing TCR nucleotide sequences with IMGT/GENE-DB human TR gene sequences. Using the TCRdist pipeline, a later analysis assigned CDR3 sequences along with most-parsimonious VDJ recombination scenarios. A later analysis defined each TCR beta chain by its CDR3 amino acid sequence plus V-gene family, and excluded reads lacking a unique V-gene family. A later analysis removed nearly 600 highly shared, low-generation-probability nucleotide sequences to deal with suspected cross-contamination and a sequencing artifact. In a later analysis, a clonal expansion index was calculated for each public chain from normalized within-repertoire ranks of inferred template counts. A later analysis computed generation probabilities with a VDJ recombination model fitted to out-of-frame rearrangements, and checked the results against IGoR. A later analysis scored TCR-TCR, TCR-HLA and TCR-CMV co-occurrence with hypergeometric tests, applying a repertoire-size bias correction to TCR pairs. To estimate false discovery rates, a later analysis permuted the HLA or CMV assignments 20 times. In a later analysis, co-occurring TCRs were grouped using DBSCAN, and TCRdist sequence similarity was added for clustering within HLA-allele-positive subsets. Repertoires with fewer than 30,000 or more than 120,000 public chains, plus five repertoires with anomalous nucleotide sharing, were excluded from co-occurrence clustering. This immuneACCESS table, as held by TCRdb, lists in-frame sequences with V and J called but not all clones. Of the missing ones, under half trace to an unresolved V gene in checked studies; the others have no known cause. D and trimming were read from the DNA, whereas the V and J calls and clone size are those reported in that table. The sample table on file contains 120,000 or so clones. The leading ten clones occupy roughly 4% of the sample.

In total, roughly 710 healthy bone marrow donors made up the cohort. At the time of sampling, all cohort members were nominally healthy, though unrecorded immune exposures were likely present. The donor was CMV seronegative and was included in the group of 352 seronegative cohort members. Each donor provided a peripheral blood sample, and peripheral blood mononuclear cells were used for TCR beta sequencing. Genomic DNA was extracted from the blood cell samples with the Qiagen DNeasy Blood Extraction Kit. Specimen: PBMCs. The V and J genes are TRBV11-2 and TRBJ2-1; 12 nucleotides in the junction match TRBD2. The receptor was isolated from a man aged 18-30 years in good health and CMV-seronegative. The CDR3 protein sequence reads: CASSLTGLAGYEQFF. The base sequence is TGTGCCAGCAGCTTAACCGGACTAGCGGGGTATGAGCAGTTCTTC. The reference TRBV11-2 and TRBJ2-1 proteins fill in what lies around the CDR3, so the full variable domain reads EAGVAQSPRYKIIEKRQSVAFWCNPISGHATLYWYQQILGQGPKLLIQFQNNGVVDDSQLPKDRFSAERLKGVDSTLKIQPAKLEDSAVYLCASSLTGLAGYEQFFGPGTRLTVL.